The T cell receptor beta chain described here comes from a study of T cell responses to AZD1222 COVID-19 vaccine. Study outcomes and limitations: Increased Spike-specific TCR breadth and depth were observed after two AZD1222 doses. AZD1222 recipients seropositive at baseline numbered only six or seven. White British people made up most donors, females outnumbered males, and clonal diversity was possibly underestimated.

The assay was immunoSEQ multiplex PCR, and TCRdb's table has in-frame clones only and misses some. The table includes under 130,000 clones, around 90% detected once. Notes on this clone: The antigen remains undetermined.

The trim removed 4 bases at V and 2 bases at J, leaving 1 base unmatched. The CDR3 is 15 residues long. Germline V gives CDR1 SNHLY, CDR2 FYNNEI. The clonotype was recovered from an adult in good health. The material sequenced was peripheral blood, taken on day 0 of AZD1222 vaccination. The chain carries TRBV2 and TRBJ2-2; TRBD2 agrees at 10 bases. In DNA, the CDR3 is TGTGCCAGCAGTGGGACTAGCGGAAACACCGGGGAGCTGTTTTTT. This gives the protein CASSGTSGNTGELFF.